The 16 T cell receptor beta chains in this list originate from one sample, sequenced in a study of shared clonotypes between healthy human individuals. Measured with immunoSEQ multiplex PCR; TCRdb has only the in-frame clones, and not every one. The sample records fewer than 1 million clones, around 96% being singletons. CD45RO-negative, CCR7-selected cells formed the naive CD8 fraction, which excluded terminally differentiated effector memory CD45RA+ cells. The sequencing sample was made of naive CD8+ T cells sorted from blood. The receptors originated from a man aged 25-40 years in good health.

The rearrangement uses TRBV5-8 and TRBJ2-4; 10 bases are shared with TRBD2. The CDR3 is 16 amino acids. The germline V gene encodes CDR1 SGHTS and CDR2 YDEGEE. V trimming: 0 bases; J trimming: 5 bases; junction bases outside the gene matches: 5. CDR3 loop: CASSLDSGRAENIQYF. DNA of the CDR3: TGTGCCAGCAGCTTGGACAGCGGGAGGGCAGAAAACATTCAGTACTTC.

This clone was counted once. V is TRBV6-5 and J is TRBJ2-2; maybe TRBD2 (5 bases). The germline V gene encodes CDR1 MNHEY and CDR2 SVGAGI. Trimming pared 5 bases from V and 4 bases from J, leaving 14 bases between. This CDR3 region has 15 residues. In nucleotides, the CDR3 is TGTGCCAGCAGTCCATGGGGAGCCACCACCGGGGAGCTGTTTTTT. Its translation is CASSPWGATTGELFF.

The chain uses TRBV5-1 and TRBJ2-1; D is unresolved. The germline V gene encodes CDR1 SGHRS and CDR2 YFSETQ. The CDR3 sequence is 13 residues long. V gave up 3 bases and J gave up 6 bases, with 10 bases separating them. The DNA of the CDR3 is TGCGCCAGCAGCTACCAGACCGGCAATGAGCAGTTCTTC. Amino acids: CASSYQTGNEQFF.

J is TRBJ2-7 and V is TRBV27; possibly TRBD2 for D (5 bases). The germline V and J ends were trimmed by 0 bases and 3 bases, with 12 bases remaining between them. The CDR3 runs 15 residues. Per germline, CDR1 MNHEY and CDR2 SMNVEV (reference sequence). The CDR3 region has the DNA TGTGCCAGCAGTTTATCCCCATTGGGGAGCTACGAGCAGTACTTC. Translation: CASSLSPLGSYEQYF.

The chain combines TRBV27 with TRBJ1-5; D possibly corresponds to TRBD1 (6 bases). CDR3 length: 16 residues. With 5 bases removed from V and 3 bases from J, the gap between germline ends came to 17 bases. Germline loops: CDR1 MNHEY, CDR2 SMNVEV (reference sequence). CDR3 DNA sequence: TGTGCCAGCAGTGTCTCGGGACACTTTCTCAATCAGCCCCAGCATTTT. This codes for CASSVSGHFLNQPQHF.

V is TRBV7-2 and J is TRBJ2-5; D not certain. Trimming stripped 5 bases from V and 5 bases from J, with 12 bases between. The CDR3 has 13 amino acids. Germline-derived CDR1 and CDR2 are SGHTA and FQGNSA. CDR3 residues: CASSLWSGETQYF. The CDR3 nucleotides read TGTGCCAGCAGCCTCTGGTCGGGCGAGACCCAGTACTTC.

The CDR3 sequence is CAIRLTGGTEAFF. The CDR3 nucleotides are TGTGCCATCAGACTGACAGGCGGCACTGAAGCTTTCTTT. The chain joins TRBV10-3 to TRBJ1-1, with D perhaps matching TRBD1 (6 bases). Germline values: CDR1 ENHRY, CDR2 SYGVKD. V was trimmed by 6 bases and J by 4 bases, leaving 12 bases between them. The CDR3 totals 13 residues.

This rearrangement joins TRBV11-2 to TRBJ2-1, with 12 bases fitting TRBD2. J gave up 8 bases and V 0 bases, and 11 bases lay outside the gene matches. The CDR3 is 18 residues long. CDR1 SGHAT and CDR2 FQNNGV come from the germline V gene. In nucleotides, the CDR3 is TGTGCCAGCAGCTTAGACGCCCTAGCGGGAGGGTTTTGGGATGAGCAGTTCTTC. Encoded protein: CASSLDALAGGFWDEQFF.

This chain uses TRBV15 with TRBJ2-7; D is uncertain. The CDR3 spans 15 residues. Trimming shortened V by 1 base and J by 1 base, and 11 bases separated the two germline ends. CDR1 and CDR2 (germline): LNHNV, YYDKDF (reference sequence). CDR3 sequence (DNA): TGTGCCACCAGCAGAGCGGGTCAGGAATCCTACGAGCAGTACTTC. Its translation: CATSRAGQESYEQYF.

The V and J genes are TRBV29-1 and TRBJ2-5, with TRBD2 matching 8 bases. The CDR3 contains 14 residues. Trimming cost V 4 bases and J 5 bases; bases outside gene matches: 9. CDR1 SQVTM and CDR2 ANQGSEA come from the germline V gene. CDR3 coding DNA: TGCAGCGTTGTATGGGGACTAGACGAGGAGACCCAGTACTTC. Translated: CSVVWGLDEETQYF. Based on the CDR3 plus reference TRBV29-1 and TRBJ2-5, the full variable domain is SAVISQKPSRDICQRGTSLTIQCQVDSQVTMMFWYRQQPGQSLTLIATANQGSEATYESGFVIDKFPISRPNLTFSTLTVSNMSPEDSSIYLCSVVWGLDEETQYFGPGTRLLVL.

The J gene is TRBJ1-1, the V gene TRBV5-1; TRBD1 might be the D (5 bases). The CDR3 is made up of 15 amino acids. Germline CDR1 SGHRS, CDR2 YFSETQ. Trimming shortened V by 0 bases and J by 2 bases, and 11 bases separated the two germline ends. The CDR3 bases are TGCGCCAGCAGCTTGGCCCCGGGACGAAACACTGAAGCTTTCTTT. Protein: CASSLAPGRNTEAFF.

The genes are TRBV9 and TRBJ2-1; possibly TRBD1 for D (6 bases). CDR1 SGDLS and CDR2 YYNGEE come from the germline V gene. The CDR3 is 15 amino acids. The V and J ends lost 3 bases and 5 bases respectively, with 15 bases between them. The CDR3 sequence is CASSARSSGDNEQFF. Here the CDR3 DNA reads TGTGCCAGCAGCGCCCGTTCATCAGGGGACAATGAGCAGTTCTTC.

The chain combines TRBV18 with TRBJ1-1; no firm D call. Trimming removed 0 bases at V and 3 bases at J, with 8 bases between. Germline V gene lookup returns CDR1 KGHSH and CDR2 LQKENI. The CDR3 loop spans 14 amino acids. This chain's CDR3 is CASSPPISYTEAFF. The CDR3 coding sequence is TGTGCCAGCTCACCACCGATCAGCTACACTGAAGCTTTCTTT.

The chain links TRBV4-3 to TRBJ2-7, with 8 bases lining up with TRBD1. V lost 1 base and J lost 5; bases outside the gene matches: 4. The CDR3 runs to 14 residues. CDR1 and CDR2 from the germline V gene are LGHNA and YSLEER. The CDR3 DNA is TGCGCCAGCAGCCAAGGGACAGGGAAGCACGAGCAGTACTTC. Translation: CASSQGTGKHEQYF.

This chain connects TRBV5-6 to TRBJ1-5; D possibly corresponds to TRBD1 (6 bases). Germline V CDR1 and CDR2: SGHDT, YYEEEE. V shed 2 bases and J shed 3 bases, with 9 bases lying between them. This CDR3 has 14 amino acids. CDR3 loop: CASSFQGFNQPQHF. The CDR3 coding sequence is TGTGCCAGCAGCTTTCAGGGGTTCAATCAGCCCCAGCATTTT.

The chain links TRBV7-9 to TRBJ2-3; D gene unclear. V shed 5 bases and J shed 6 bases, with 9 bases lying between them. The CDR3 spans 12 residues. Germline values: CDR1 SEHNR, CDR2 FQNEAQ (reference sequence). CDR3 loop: CASSTQSDTQYF. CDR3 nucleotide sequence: TGTGCCAGCAGCACACAGTCCGATACGCAGTATTTT.